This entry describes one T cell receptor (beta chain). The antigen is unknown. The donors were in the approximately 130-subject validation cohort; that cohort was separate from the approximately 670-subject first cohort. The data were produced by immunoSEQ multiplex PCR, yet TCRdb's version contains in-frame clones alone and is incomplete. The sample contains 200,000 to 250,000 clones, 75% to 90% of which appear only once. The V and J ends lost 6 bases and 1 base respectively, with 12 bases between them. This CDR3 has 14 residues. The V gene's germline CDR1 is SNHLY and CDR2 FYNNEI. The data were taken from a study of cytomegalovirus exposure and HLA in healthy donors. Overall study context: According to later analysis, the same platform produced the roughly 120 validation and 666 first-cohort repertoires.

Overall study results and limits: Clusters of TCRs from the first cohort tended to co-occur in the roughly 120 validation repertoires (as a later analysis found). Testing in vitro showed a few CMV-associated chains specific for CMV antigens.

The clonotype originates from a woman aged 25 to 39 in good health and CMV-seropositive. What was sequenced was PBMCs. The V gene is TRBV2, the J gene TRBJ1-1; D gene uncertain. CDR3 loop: CASRMSRGNTEAFF. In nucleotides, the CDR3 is TGTGCCAGCAGGATGAGTCGAGGGAACACTGAAGCTTTCTTT.